The 21 T cell receptor beta chains in this list originate from one sample, sequenced in a study of response to subunit inactivated influenza vaccine. TCRdb analysed the RT-PCR reads with MiXCR anew, one entry per CDR3 protein. The sample includes under 950,000 distinct CDR3 sequences, 20% to 25% seen only once; the top ten take about 10%. The source was PBMCs from blood, collected 4 to 6 days after vaccination. The receptors stem from a man aged 50 to 60 who received an inactivated influenza vaccine.

This clonotype was detected a few times. The chain carries TRBV9 and TRBJ2-7; 8 bases are a match to TRBD1. CDR3 size: 15 residues. CDR1 is SGDLS, CDR2 YYNGEE, per germline. The junction had 5 bases not matched to a gene; V was cut back by 3 bases and J by 0 bases. CDR3 DNA: TGTGCCAGCAGCGCAGGGACAGGCCCCTCCTACGAGCAGTACTTC. Its protein is CASSAGTGPSYEQYF.

V usage is TRBV7-2 and J usage is TRBJ1-2; no clear D gene. The CDR3 is 15 residues long. Germline lookup yields CDR1 SGHTA and CDR2 FQGNSA. Deletions cut 4 bases from V and 2 bases from J, with 14 bases between. CDR3 sequence: CASSSLGMENYGYTF. CDR3 coding DNA: TGTGCCAGCAGCTCCCTAGGGATGGAAAACTATGGCTACACCTTC. The entire variable domain, with the rest obtained from reference TRBV7-2 and TRBJ1-2, is as follows: GAGVSQSPSNKVTEKGKDVELRCDPISGHTALYWYRQSLGQGLEFLIYFQGNSAPDKSGLPSDRFSAERTGGSVSTLTIQRTQQEDSAVYLCASSSLGMENYGYTFGSGTRLTVV.

This clonotype appeared a few times. The CDR3 region is CASSFWLDSNEKLFF. The CDR3 nucleotides are TGTGCCAGCAGTTTTTGGCTGGACTCAAATGAAAAACTGTTTTTT. The J gene is TRBJ1-4, the V gene TRBV12-3 or TRBV12-4; D gene uncertain. The V end lost 3 bases, the J end lost 5 bases, and 13 bases lay between the germline ends. The CDR3 is 15 residues long.

CDR3 protein: CSASRLADQETQYF. CDR3 in DNA: TGCAGTGCTAGTCGACTAGCGGACCAAGAGACCCAGTACTTC. The chain combines TRBV20-1 with TRBJ2-5; 9 bases are shared with TRBD2. Trimming took 3 bases from V and 0 from J; bases not matched to a gene: 2. The germline gives CDR1 DFQATT, CDR2 SNEGSKA (reference sequence). The CDR3 sequence is 14 residues long.

DNA for the CDR3: TGTGCCAGCAGCCCACGGGACAGGGATGAAAAACTGTTTTTT. This translates into CASSPRDRDEKLFF. The chain employs TRBV4-2 and TRBJ1-4; 9 bases line up with TRBD1. The CDR3 has 14 amino acids. V trimming: 4 bases; J trimming: 6 bases; junction bases outside the gene matches: 3. Germline CDR1 LGHNA, CDR2 YNFKEQ.

This clonotype was detected only once. This rearrangement joins TRBV11-2 to TRBJ2-1; 7 positions match TRBD1. The germline gives CDR1 SGHAT, CDR2 FQNNGV. CDR3 length: 14 residues. Trimming at V came to 4 bases and at J to 6 bases, leaving 6 bases not matched to a gene. The CDR3 protein is CASSSYRGSNEQFF. CDR3 sequence (DNA): TGTGCCAGCAGCTCTTACAGGGGAAGCAATGAGCAGTTCTTC.

This chain uses TRBV20-1 with TRBJ1-5, with D maybe TRBD1 (5 bases). From germline, CDR1 is DFQATT and CDR2 SNEGSKA (reference sequence). There are 13 residues in the CDR3. V was clipped by 3 bases and J by 7 bases, with 13 bases between them. CDR3 nucleotides: TGCAGTGCTAGGGACCTAGGGGAACAGCCCCAGCATTTT. It encodes CSARDLGEQPQHF.

The rearrangement joins TRBV28 to TRBJ2-1; D not resolved. V shed 8 bases and J shed 4 bases, with 18 bases lying between them. Germline-derived CDR1 and CDR2 are MDHEN and SYDVKM. The CDR3 contains 15 residues. CDR3: CASGDSTVSYNEQFF. In nucleotides, the CDR3 is TGTGCCAGCGGCGACTCCACAGTGTCGTACAATGAGCAGTTCTTC.

In its sample, this clonotype was seen a few times. This CDR3 is CASSVQGAKETQYF. The DNA for the CDR3 is TGTGCCAGCAGTGTTCAGGGGGCTAAAGAGACCCAGTACTTC. The chain couples TRBV12-3 or TRBV12-4 to TRBJ2-5; 8 bases align to TRBD1. The V segment lost 5 bases and the J segment 3 bases; nucleotides outside the gene matches: 5. The CDR3 is 14 amino acids.

The rearrangement links TRBV5-1 to TRBJ2-3; 10 bases line up with TRBD1. Germline V gene lookup returns CDR1 SGHRS and CDR2 YFSETQ. After removal of 0 bases from V and 2 bases from J, the junction contained 6 bases not matched to a gene. The CDR3 runs 17 residues. In nucleotides, the CDR3 is TGCGCCAGCAGCTTGGTAGGGACAGGGGCTATCACAGATACGCAGTATTTT. Protein product: CASSLVGTGAITDTQYF.

The chain uses TRBV5-1 and TRBJ2-1, with a possible D match to TRBD1 (5 bases). V was shortened by 5 bases and J by 2 bases, with 14 bases between the two germline ends. The CDR3 covers 15 residues. Germline V gives CDR1 SGHRS, CDR2 YFSETQ. The CDR3, as DNA: TGCGCCAGCAGGGTTGCAGGGCAAACCTACAATGAGCAGTTCTTC. Translated, it gives CASRVAGQTYNEQFF. Full variable domain (rest looked up from reference TRBV5-1 and TRBJ2-1): KAGVTQTPRYLIKTRGQQVTLSCSPISGHRSVSWYQQTPGQGLQFLFEYFSETQRNKGNFPGRFSGRQFSNSRSEMNVSTLELGDSALYLCASRVAGQTYNEQFFGPGTRLTVL.

This chain links TRBV18 with TRBJ2-7; 11 positions match TRBD1. The V gene's germline CDR1 is KGHSH and CDR2 LQKENI. The CDR3 totals 15 residues. V dropped 2 bases and J dropped 4; count of bases not matched to a gene: 4. In DNA, the CDR3 is TGTGCCAGCTCACCAGGACAGGGGGCGAAGTACGAGCAGTACTTC. Its translation: CASSPGQGAKYEQYF. Full variable domain (outside the CDR3, taken from reference TRBV18 and TRBJ2-7): NAGVMQNPRHLVRRRGQEARLRCSPMKGHSHVYWYRQLPEEGLKFMVYLQKENIIDESGMPKERFSAEFPKEGPSILRIQQVVRGDSAAYFCASSPGQGAKYEQYFGPGTRLTVT.

This clonotype was seen at least ten times. The V and J genes are TRBV7-2 and TRBJ2-1; unclear D gene. The CDR3 runs 11 residues. CDR1 and CDR2 (germline): SGHTA, FQGNSA. Trimming stripped 1 base from V and 11 bases from J, with 6 bases between. The CDR3: CASSLDFKQFF. CDR3 DNA: TGTGCCAGCAGCTTAGACTTTAAGCAGTTCTTC.

The gene calls are TRBV12-3 or TRBV12-4 and TRBJ2-2; D is perhaps TRBD1 or TRBD2 (6 bases each). This CDR3 spans 16 amino acids. V lost 6 bases and J lost 5, with 19 bases in between. The CDR3 spells CASRPSSGGATGELFF. The CDR3 region has the DNA TGTGCCAGCAGACCTAGCTCCGGGGGCGCGACCGGGGAGCTGTTTTTT.

The chain recombines TRBV15 with TRBJ2-3; D call uncertain. The CDR3 sequence is 16 residues long. The germline V gene has CDR1 LNHNV and CDR2 YYDKDF (reference sequence). Trimming removed 4 bases from V and 3 bases from J, with 17 bases in between. In DNA form, the CDR3 reads TGTGCCACCAGCACCGGCCGGGCGGTGGGGACAGATACGCAGTATTTT. It encodes CATSTGRAVGTDTQYF.

The chain is built from TRBV20-1 and TRBJ1-2; no firm D call. V was pared by 8 bases and J by 2 bases, with 18 bases between. Germline CDR1 DFQATT, CDR2 SNEGSKA (reference sequence). The length of the CDR3 is 14 residues. CDR3 sequence reads: CSSGDGLRNYGYTF. The CDR3 nucleotides read TGCAGTTCCGGGGATGGACTGCGCAACTATGGCTACACCTTC.

This chain joins TRBV4-2 and TRBJ1-1; D possibly corresponds to TRBD1 (5 bases). The V gene's germline CDR1 is LGHNA and CDR2 YNFKEQ. This CDR3 is built from 15 residues. Trimming stripped 1 base from V and 3 bases from J, with 12 bases between. CDR3 residues: CASSQGGVGYTEAFF. The CDR3 nucleotides are TGTGCCAGCAGCCAAGGGGGGGTGGGGTACACTGAAGCTTTCTTT.

This clonotype was counted at least ten times. The rearrangement uses TRBV6-5 and TRBJ1-1, with D perhaps TRBD1 (6 bases). CDR1 and CDR2 from the germline V gene are MNHEY and SVGAGI. V was cut by 0 bases and J by 0 bases, with 14 bases left in between. This CDR3 has 17 residues. The CDR3 sequence is CASSYSMVRGLNTEAFF. The CDR3 DNA reads TGTGCCAGCAGTTACTCGATGGTCAGGGGACTGAACACTGAAGCTTTCTTT.

The gene calls are TRBV7-2 and TRBJ2-1; the D is unclear. Trimming took 5 bases from V and 6 from J, leaving 11 bases between them. Germline-derived CDR1 and CDR2 are SGHTA and FQGNSA. CDR3 length: 13 amino acids. CDR3 in amino acids: CASSQPRLNEQFF. The CDR3 nucleotides are TGTGCCAGCAGCCAGCCGCGGCTCAATGAGCAGTTCTTC. The entire variable domain, with the rest obtained from reference TRBV7-2 and TRBJ2-1, is as follows: GAGVSQSPSNKVTEKGKDVELRCDPISGHTALYWYRQSLGQGLEFLIYFQGNSAPDKSGLPSDRFSAERTGGSVSTLTIQRTQQEDSAVYLCASSQPRLNEQFFGPGTRLTVL.

A few counts support this clonotype. The chain joins TRBV27 to TRBJ2-7; 13 positions match TRBD2. This CDR3 spans 16 amino acids. The J segment lost 6 bases and the V segment lost 4 bases, leaving 9 bases of the junction unmatched. Germline values: CDR1 MNHEY, CDR2 SMNVEV (reference sequence). For the CDR3, the DNA is TGTGCCAGCAGTTACCAGAGGACTAGCGGGAGAGTCGAGCAGTACTTC. Protein sequence: CASSYQRTSGRVEQYF.

The V gene is TRBV6-6, the J gene TRBJ2-7; 8 bases are a match to TRBD1. With 2 bases clipped from V and 6 bases from J, the junction kept 3 bases outside the gene matches. Germline loops: CDR1 MNHNY, CDR2 SVGAGI (reference sequence). The CDR3 consists of 13 residues. DNA of the CDR3: TGTGCCAGCAGTTACCGCGACAGGGGCGAGCAGTACTTC. Its translation is CASSYRDRGEQYF.